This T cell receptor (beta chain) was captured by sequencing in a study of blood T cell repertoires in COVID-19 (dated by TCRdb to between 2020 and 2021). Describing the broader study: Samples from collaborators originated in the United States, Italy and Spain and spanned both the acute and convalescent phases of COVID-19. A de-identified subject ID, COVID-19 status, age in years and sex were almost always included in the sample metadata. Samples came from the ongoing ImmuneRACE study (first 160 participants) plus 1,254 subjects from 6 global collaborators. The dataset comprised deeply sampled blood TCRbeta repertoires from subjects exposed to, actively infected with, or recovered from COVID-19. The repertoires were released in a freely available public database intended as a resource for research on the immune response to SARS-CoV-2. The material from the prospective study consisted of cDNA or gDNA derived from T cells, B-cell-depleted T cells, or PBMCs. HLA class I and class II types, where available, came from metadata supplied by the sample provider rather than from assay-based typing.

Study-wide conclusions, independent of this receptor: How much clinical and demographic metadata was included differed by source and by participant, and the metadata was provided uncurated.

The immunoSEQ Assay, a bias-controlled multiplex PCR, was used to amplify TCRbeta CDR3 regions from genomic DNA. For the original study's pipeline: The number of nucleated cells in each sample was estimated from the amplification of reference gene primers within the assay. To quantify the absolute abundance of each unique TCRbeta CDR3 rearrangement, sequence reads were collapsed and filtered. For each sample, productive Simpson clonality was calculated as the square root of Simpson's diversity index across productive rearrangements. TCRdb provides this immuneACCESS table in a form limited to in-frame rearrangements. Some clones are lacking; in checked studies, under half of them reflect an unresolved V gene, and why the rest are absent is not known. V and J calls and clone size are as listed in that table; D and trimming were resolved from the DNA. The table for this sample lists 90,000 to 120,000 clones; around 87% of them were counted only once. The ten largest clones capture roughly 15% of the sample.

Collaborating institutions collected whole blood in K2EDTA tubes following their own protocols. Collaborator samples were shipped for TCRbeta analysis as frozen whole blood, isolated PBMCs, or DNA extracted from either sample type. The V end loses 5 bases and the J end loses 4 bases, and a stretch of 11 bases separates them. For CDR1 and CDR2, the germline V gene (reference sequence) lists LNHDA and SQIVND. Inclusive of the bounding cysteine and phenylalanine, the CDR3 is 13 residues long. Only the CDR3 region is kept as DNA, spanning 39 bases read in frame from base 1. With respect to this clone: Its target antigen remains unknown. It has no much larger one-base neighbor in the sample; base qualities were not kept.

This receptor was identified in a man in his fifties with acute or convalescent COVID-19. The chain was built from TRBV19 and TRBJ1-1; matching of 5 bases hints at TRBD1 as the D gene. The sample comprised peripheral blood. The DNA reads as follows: TGTGCCAGTAGTCTCTTAAGGGGCACTGAAGCTTTCTTT. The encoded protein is CASSLLRGTEAFF.